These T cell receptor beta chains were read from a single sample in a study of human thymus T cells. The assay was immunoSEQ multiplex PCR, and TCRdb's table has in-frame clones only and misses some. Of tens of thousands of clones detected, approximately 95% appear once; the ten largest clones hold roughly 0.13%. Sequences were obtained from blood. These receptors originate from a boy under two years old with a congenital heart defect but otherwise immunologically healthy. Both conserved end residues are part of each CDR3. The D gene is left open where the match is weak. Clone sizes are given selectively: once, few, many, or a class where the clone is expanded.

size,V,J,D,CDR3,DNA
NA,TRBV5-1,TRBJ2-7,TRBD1,CASSVRTGAFNLYEQYF,TGCGCCAGCAGCGTAAGGACAGGTGCCTTTAACCTCTACGAGCAGTACTTC
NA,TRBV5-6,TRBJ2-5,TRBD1,CASSRDRETQYF,TGTGCCAGCAGCCGGGACAGGGAGACCCAGTACTTC
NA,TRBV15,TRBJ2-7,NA,CATSGGPTRNEQYF,TGTGCCACCAGCGGGGGACCCACCCGGAACGAGCAGTACTTC
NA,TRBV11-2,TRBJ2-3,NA,CASSLDLAVSTDTQYF,TGTGCCAGCAGCTTAGATCTTGCGGTTAGCACAGATACGCAGTATTTT
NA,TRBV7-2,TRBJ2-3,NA,CASSHPLRDTQYF,TGTGCCAGCAGCCATCCGCTTCGTGATACGCAGTATTTT
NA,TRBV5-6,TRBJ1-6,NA,CASSGWHPGANSPLHF,TGTGCCAGCAGCGGGTGGCATCCGGGGGCGAATTCACCCCTCCACTTT
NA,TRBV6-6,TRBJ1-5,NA,CASSYTNQSQHF,TGTGCCAGCAGTTACACAAATCAGTCCCAGCATTTT
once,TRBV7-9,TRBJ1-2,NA,CASSLSQGPQGAF,TGTGCCAGCAGCCTTTCCCAGGGCCCGCAGGGCGCCTTC
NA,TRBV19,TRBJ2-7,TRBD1,CASSLPGQFYEQYF,TGTGCCAGTAGTCTCCCGGGACAGTTCTACGAGCAGTACTTC
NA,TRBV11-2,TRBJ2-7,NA,CASSRPPGSSSYEQYF,TGTGCCAGCAGCCGACCACCGGGTTCAAGCTCCTACGAGCAGTACTTC
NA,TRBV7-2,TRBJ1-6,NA,CASSPRRDNSPLHF,TGTGCCAGCAGCCCCCGGCGTGATAATTCACCCCTCCACTTT
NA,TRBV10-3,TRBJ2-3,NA,CAISLARAPQYF,TGTGCCATCAGCCTAGCCCGAGCTCCGCAGTATTTT
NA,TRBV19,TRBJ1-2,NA,CASSIVTRAGGYTF,TGTGCCAGTAGTATAGTGACCAGGGCTGGCGGCTACACCTTC
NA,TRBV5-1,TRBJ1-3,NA,CASSVDSYSGNTIYF,TGCGCCAGCAGCGTGGACAGTTACTCTGGAAACACCATATATTTT
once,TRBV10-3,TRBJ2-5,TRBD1,CAVGQEETQYF,TGTGCCGTCGGACAGGAAGAGACCCAGTACTTC
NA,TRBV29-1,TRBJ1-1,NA,CSVETGRNTEAFF,TGCAGCGTTGAAACGGGGCGGAACACTGAAGCCTTCTTT
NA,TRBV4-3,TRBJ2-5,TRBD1,CASSRDRVETQYF,TGCGCCAGCAGCCGGGACAGGGTAGAGACCCAGTACTTC
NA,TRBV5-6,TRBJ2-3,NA,CASSLRGPSDTQYF,TGTGCCAGCAGCCTACGTGGGCCTTCAGATACGCAGTATTTT
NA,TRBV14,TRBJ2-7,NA,CASSQGMGGYEQYF,TGTGCCAGCAGCCAAGGGATGGGGGGCTACGAGCAGTACTTC
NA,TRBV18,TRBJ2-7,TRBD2,CASSPGPSGGPSSYEQYF,TGTGCCAGCTCACCGGGGCCTAGCGGGGGGCCCAGCTCCTACGAGCAGTACTTC
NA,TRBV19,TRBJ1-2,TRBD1,CASTDRGYGYTF,TGTGCCAGTACCGACAGGGGCTATGGCTACACCTTC